These 7 T cell receptor beta chains came from one sample sequenced in a study of CD8+ T cells in alopecia areata. Reverse transcribed after extraction, RNA yielded cDNA as the sequencing template. Method: immunoSEQ multiplex PCR; TCRdb's copy keeps in-frame clones and lacks some. The repertoire holds approximately 120,000 clones, with about 51% as singletons. Source material: NKG2D-low CD8+ T cells sorted from blood. All receptors derive from a human donor with alopecia areata.

The rearrangement uses TRBV30 and TRBJ2-1, with 7 nucleotides matching TRBD1. Trimming at V came to 5 bases and at J to 7 bases, leaving 2 bases not matched to a gene. The CDR3 runs 11 residues. Germline V lookup: CDR1 GTSNPN, CDR2 SVGIG (reference sequence). CDR3 residues: CAWLTGNEQFF. The CDR3 DNA reads TGTGCCTGGTTGACAGGGAATGAGCAGTTCTTC.

CDR3 nucleotides: TGTGCCTGGGCCCACGGGGAGACCCAGTACTTC. This codes for CAWAHGETQYF. The V call is TRBV30, the J call TRBJ2-5; no clear D gene. Germline V CDR1 and CDR2: GTSNPN, SVGIG (reference sequence). Trimming pared 5 bases from V and 5 bases from J, leaving 9 bases between. The CDR3 length is 11 residues. Full variable domain (outside the CDR3, taken from reference TRBV30 and TRBJ2-5): SQTIHQWPATLVQPVGSPLSLECTVEGTSNPNLYWYRQAAGRGLQLLFYSVGIGQISSEVPQNLSASRPQDRQFILSSKKLLLSDSGFYLCAWAHGETQYFGPGTRLLVL.

This clone showed up just a few times. The V and J genes are TRBV29-1 and TRBJ1-1; weak D call: TRBD1 (5 bases). Germline CDR1 SQVTM, CDR2 ANQGSEA. This CDR3 is built from 11 residues. V gave up 7 bases and J gave up 5 bases, with 11 bases separating them. CDR3 sequence reads: CSGQGVTEAFF. The CDR3 DNA follows: TGCAGCGGGCAGGGAGTTACTGAAGCTTTCTTT.

V usage is TRBV4-3 and J usage is TRBJ2-3; TRBD1 matches at 8 bases. Trimming cost V 3 bases and J 5 bases; bases outside gene matches: 4. This CDR3 contains 14 residues. Germline V gene data show CDR1 as LGHNA and CDR2 as YSLEER. In DNA, the CDR3 is TGCGCCAGCAGCCAGACCGGACAGGGAGATACGCAGTATTTT. Translated: CASSQTGQGDTQYF.

In its sample, this clone was seen a few times. V is TRBV5-1 and J is TRBJ2-3; 12 nucleotides line up with TRBD1. The V gene's germline CDR1 is SGHRS and CDR2 YFSETQ. This CDR3 is 15 amino acids long. Trimming took 4 bases from V and 2 from J; bases not matched to a gene: 2. This chain's CDR3 is CASSQGQGATDTQYF. In nucleotides, the CDR3 is TGCGCCAGCAGCCAGGGACAGGGGGCCACAGATACGCAGTATTTT.

The DNA of the CDR3 is TGTGCCTGCGGGGAGACAGTCTCCTACGAGCAGTACTTC. It specifies CACGETVSYEQYF. The V gene is TRBV27, the J gene TRBJ2-7, with a tentative D call TRBD2 (6 bases). Trimming removed 11 bases from V and 0 bases from J, with 14 bases in between. The CDR3 totals 13 residues. The V gene's germline CDR1 is MNHEY and CDR2 SMNVEV (reference sequence).

The chain carries TRBV14 and TRBJ1-2; D ambiguous. This CDR3 spans 13 amino acids. CDR1 is SGHDN, CDR2 FVKESK, per germline. Trimming took off 2 bases at V and 3 bases at J, with 7 bases between the two ends. CDR3 DNA: TGTGCCAGCAGCCAAAACGGATACTATGGCTACACCTTC. Protein product: CASSQNGYYGYTF.